Listed here are 32 T cell receptor beta chains from one sample, sequenced in a study of T cell repertoires in cytomegalovirus infection. MiXCR, run by TCRdb on the reads, gives a single entry per CDR3 protein. The sample holds about 140,000 distinct CDR3 sequences; approximately 5.9% are singletons and the top ten take about 20%. The sequencing sample was made of PBMCs. The receptor set was obtained from a human donor in good health (CMV status not recorded). Some clones in this sample may be carry-over from other donors' samples.

This clonotype was seen repeatedly, ten times or more. This chain joins TRBV19 and TRBJ1-1, with unresolved D. Trimming took off 3 bases at V and 7 bases at J, with 9 bases between the two ends. Germline lookup yields CDR1 LNHDA and CDR2 SQIVND (reference sequence). This CDR3 is built from 12 residues. DNA for the CDR3: TGTGCCAGTAGTATCGGCGTACTTGAAGCTTTCTTT. It specifies CASSIGVLEAFF.

This clonotype has at least ten counts. V and J are TRBV7-3 and TRBJ2-6, with D unclear. The V gene lost 7 bases and the J gene lost 2 bases, with 9 bases spanning the gap. The CDR3 contains 14 residues. CDR1 is SGHTA and CDR2 is FQGTGA in the germline V gene. The DNA of the CDR3 is TGTGCCAGCAACCTAAGCCCTGGGGCCAACGTCCTGACTTTC. This gives the protein CASNLSPGANVLTF. The full variable domain, in which reference TRBV7-3 and TRBJ2-6 provide the parts outside the CDR3, is GAGVSQTPSNKVTEKGKYVELRCDPISGHTALYWYRQSLGQGPEFLIYFQGTGAADDSGLPNDRFFAVRPEGSVSTLKIQRTERGDSAVYLCASNLSPGANVLTFGAGSRLTVL.

At least ten counts were recorded for this clonotype. The V and J genes are TRBV25-1 and TRBJ1-6; 7 bases align to TRBD1. The CDR3 extends over 14 amino acids. The trim removed 10 bases at V and 5 bases at J, leaving 8 bases unmatched. Per the germline V gene, CDR1 is MGHDK and CDR2 is SYGVNS. CDR3 DNA sequence: TGTGCCACCCGGGACAGTACCAATAATTCACCCCTCCACTTT. It codes for CATRDSTNNSPLHF.

There are many counts of this clonotype. This rearrangement joins TRBV7-9 to TRBJ2-5; D unclear. V was clipped by 6 bases and J by 5 bases, with 7 bases between them. The CDR3 sequence is 11 residues long. In germline, CDR1 is SEHNR, CDR2 FQNEAQ (reference sequence). In nucleotides, the CDR3 is TGTGCCAGCAGTCAGGAGGAGACCCAGTACTTC. This codes for CASSQEETQYF.

The J gene is TRBJ2-7, the V gene TRBV7-9, with TRBD1 identical over 9 bases. The CDR3 loop spans 14 amino acids. The germline gives CDR1 SEHNR, CDR2 FQNEAQ (reference sequence). V gave up 5 bases and J gave up 4 bases; unmatched junction bases: 6. The DNA of the CDR3 is TGTGCCAGCAGCCCAGGGACAGGGAGGTACGAGCAGTACTTC. Residues: CASSPGTGRYEQYF.

This clonotype has ten or more counts. This sequence joins TRBV12-3 or TRBV12-4 and TRBJ2-1; a weak D match, TRBD1 (5 bases). The CDR3 covers 16 residues. Trimming stripped 2 bases from V and 0 bases from J, with 11 bases between. CDR3 in amino acids: CASSLHQGSSYNEQFF. The CDR3 DNA follows: TGTGCCAGCAGTTTACACCAGGGAAGCTCCTACAATGAGCAGTTCTTC.

This clonotype was seen a few times. The chain links TRBV28 to TRBJ2-1, with 9 bases that match TRBD2. V was pared by 6 bases and J by 7 bases, with 4 bases of the junction left unmatched. Germline V gene lookup returns CDR1 MDHEN and CDR2 SYDVKM. The CDR3 covers 13 residues. The CDR3 DNA reads TGTGCCAGCAGGCGGGGGGGCAGGAATGAGCAGTTCTTC. Protein product: CASRRGGRNEQFF.

This clonotype was recorded many times. The chain recombines TRBV7-8 with TRBJ2-1, with D hard to call. CDR1 and CDR2 (germline): SGHVS, FQNEAQ. This CDR3 has 11 amino acids. V lost 0 bases and J 15 bases, leaving 9 bases between the germline ends. This CDR3 reads CASSLARLLFF. As DNA, the CDR3 is TGTGCCAGCAGCTTAGCCCGGCTTCTGTTCTTC.

This clonotype was observed a few times. The chain carries TRBV7-2 and TRBJ2-7; D is ambiguous. The CDR3 contains 13 residues. V was trimmed by 4 bases and J by 0 bases, leaving 7 bases between them. Germline V gene sequence: CDR1 SGHTA, CDR2 FQGNSA. The CDR3 here is CASSSPRSYEQYF. DNA of the CDR3: TGTGCCAGCAGCTCACCCCGCTCCTACGAGCAGTACTTC.

This rearrangement joins TRBV20-1 to TRBJ2-7; 8 nucleotides align to TRBD2. Germline lookup yields CDR1 DFQATT and CDR2 SNEGSKA (reference sequence). J lost 5 bases, V lost 0 bases, and 12 bases had no gene match. CDR3 size: 16 residues. For the CDR3, the DNA is TGCAGTGCTAGAGAACCCGGGACTAGGGGAAGGAACGAGCAGTACTTC. Protein product: CSAREPGTRGRNEQYF.

On this clonotype: A read error may be the cause here, since a much bigger clone is one base away. The chain has TRBV25-1 and TRBJ2-6; TRBD2 aligns across 9 bases. Germline V gene data show CDR1 as MGHDK and CDR2 as SYGVNS. The CDR3 loop spans 17 amino acids. The CDR3 coding sequence is TGTGCCAGCAGTGGGGCTAGCGGGGTACGAGGGGCCAACGTCCTGTCTTTC. This sequence encodes CASSGASGVRGANVLSF.

This clonotype has a count of ten or more. This chain joins TRBV7-8 and TRBJ1-1; weak D call: TRBD1 (5 bases). Between the trimmed V and J ends, which lost 0 bases and 1 base, there was a span of 12 bases. This CDR3 is built from 16 residues. Germline assignment: CDR1 SGHVS and CDR2 FQNEAQ. Written as DNA, the CDR3 is TGTGCCAGCAGCTTAGCGCCGGGGCTACAGAACACTGAAGCTTTCTTT. Encoded protein: CASSLAPGLQNTEAFF.

This clonotype was picked up many times. This chain joins TRBV7-6 and TRBJ1-1, with 7 bases aligning to TRBD1. The trim removed 1 base at V and 8 bases at J, leaving 7 bases unmatched. Germline values: CDR1 SGHVS, CDR2 FNYEAQ. This CDR3 is 14 amino acids long. This chain's CDR3 is CASSLGVGTAEAFF. CDR3 coding DNA: TGTGCCAGCAGCTTAGGGGTAGGGACAGCGGAAGCTTTCTTT. The full variable domain, rest sourced from reference TRBV7-6 and TRBJ1-1, is GAGVSQSPRYKVTKRGQDVALRCDPISGHVSLYWYRQALGQGPEFLTYFNYEAQQDKSGLPNDRFSAERPEGSISTLTIQRTEQRDSAMYRCASSLGVGTAEAFFGQGTRLTVV.

In this sample, this clonotype turned up many times. This chain uses TRBV7-2 with TRBJ2-7; D is unresolved. Looked up from germline, CDR1 is SGHTA and CDR2 is FQGNSA. V dropped 3 bases and J dropped 6 bases, with 9 bases sitting between them. The CDR3 has 12 amino acids. In nucleotides, the CDR3 is TGTGCCAGCAGCTTTAGGAGATCCGAGCAGTACTTC. It is translated as CASSFRRSEQYF.

This clonotype was seen at least ten times. The V call is TRBV7-3, the J call TRBJ2-1; TRBD2 matches 14 bases. Germline V gene sequence: CDR1 SGHTA, CDR2 FQGTGA. J was trimmed by 0 bases and V by 6 bases; bases with no gene match: 7. This CDR3 spans 18 amino acids. Here the CDR3 DNA reads TGTGCCAGCAGGACCGGGACTAGCGGGGGAGCCTCCTACAATGAGCAGTTCTTC. As protein: CASRTGTSGGASYNEQFF. Full variable domain (missing parts from reference TRBV7-3 and TRBJ2-1): GAGVSQTPSNKVTEKGKYVELRCDPISGHTALYWYRQSLGQGPEFLIYFQGTGAADDSGLPNDRFFAVRPEGSVSTLKIQRTERGDSAVYLCASRTGTSGGASYNEQFFGPGTRLTVL.

This rearrangement joins TRBV9 to TRBJ2-7; 10 positions match TRBD2. Germline CDR1 reads SGDLS; CDR2 reads YYNGEE. This CDR3 comprises 16 residues. Trimming cost V 3 bases and J 3 bases; bases outside gene matches: 9. As DNA, the CDR3 is TGTGCCAGCAGCGAGCTCCCGGGGACTAGCGTCTACGAGCAGTACTTC. Translation: CASSELPGTSVYEQYF.

The V gene is TRBV18, the J gene TRBJ1-2, with 7 bases lining up with TRBD1. The CDR3 spans 18 residues. V was clipped by 5 bases and J by 0 bases; unmatched bases: 15. The germline V gene has CDR1 KGHSH and CDR2 LQKENI. CDR3 DNA: TGTGCCAGCTCATCAAAAACCCGCGGGACAGCAGCTAACTATGGCTACACCTTC. Amino acids: CASSSKTRGTAANYGYTF. Full variable domain (rest looked up from reference TRBV18 and TRBJ1-2): NAGVMQNPRHLVRRRGQEARLRCSPMKGHSHVYWYRQLPEEGLKFMVYLQKENIIDESGMPKERFSAEFPKEGPSILRIQQVVRGDSAAYFCASSSKTRGTAANYGYTFGSGTRLTVV.

At least ten counts were recorded for this clonotype. The rearrangement joins TRBV14 to TRBJ1-3; possibly TRBD1 for D (5 bases). Germline CDR1 is SGHDN and CDR2 is FVKESK. The CDR3 totals 15 residues. The germline V and J ends were trimmed by 6 bases and 0 bases, with 12 bases remaining between them. The CDR3 region has the DNA TGTGCCAGCAGTACTGGGGGGACCTCTGGAAACACCATATATTTT. Protein product: CASSTGGTSGNTIYF.

The chain combines TRBV2 with TRBJ2-7; D ambiguous. V was shortened by 3 bases and J by 7 bases, with 16 bases between the two germline ends. Germline V gene lookup returns CDR1 SNHLY and CDR2 FYNNEI. CDR3 length equals 14 residues. CDR3: CASSDLGRVEEQYF. CDR3 DNA sequence: TGTGCCAGCAGTGACCTAGGTAGGGTTGAGGAGCAGTACTTC.

This clonotype was recorded many times. The rearrangement links TRBV7-2 to TRBJ2-7; D is perhaps TRBD2 (5 bases). This CDR3 region has 15 residues. The germline V gene has CDR1 SGHTA and CDR2 FQGNSA. V was clipped by 5 bases and J by 2 bases, with 16 bases between them. The CDR3 region has the DNA TGTGCCAGCAGCCCCAATCCCCTAGCCACCTACGAGCAGTACTTC. It codes for CASSPNPLATYEQYF.

The sample holds many counts of this clonotype. This rearrangement joins TRBV14 to TRBJ2-1; no clear D. CDR1 is SGHDN, CDR2 FVKESK, per germline. The CDR3 runs 12 residues. Trimming removed 4 bases at V and 8 bases at J, with 9 bases between. In nucleotides, the CDR3 is TGTGCCAGCAGCCGCTACTCAGATGAGCAGTTCTTC. Translation: CASSRYSDEQFF.

This rearrangement joins TRBV19 to TRBJ2-1, with 8 bases aligning to TRBD1. The length of the CDR3 is 15 residues. From germline, CDR1 is LNHDA and CDR2 SQIVND (reference sequence). J lost 10 bases, V lost 5 bases, and 13 bases had no gene match. The CDR3 DNA sequence: TGTGCCAGTAGTTTTCGGACAGGGCGTTACGACGAGCAGTTCTTC. This gives the protein CASSFRTGRYDEQFF.

This clonotype was observed many times. CDR3 sequence reads: CASSLGQIRTGELFF. CDR3 nucleotide sequence: TGTGCCAGCAGCTTAGGACAGATTCGCACCGGGGAGCTGTTTTTT. The chain combines TRBV11-2 with TRBJ2-2, with a weak D call TRBD1 (5 bases). V was cut by 1 base and J by 4 bases, with 10 bases left in between. This CDR3 has 15 amino acids. The germline V gene encodes CDR1 SGHAT and CDR2 FQNNGV.

This clonotype has at least ten counts. The chain combines TRBV7-2 with TRBJ1-1, with D possibly TRBD1 on 6 matching bases. CDR3 length: 20 amino acids. Germline V gene data show CDR1 as SGHTA and CDR2 as FQGNSA. Trimming left V 5 bases short and J 1 base short, with 29 bases between. CDR3 coding DNA: TGTGCCAGCAGCCACGAGGGGGGCGCAGGAGGAAGTTGGAGGAACACTGAAGCTTTCTTT. It is translated as CASSHEGGAGGSWRNTEAFF.

This clonotype turned up a few times. The genes are TRBV5-1 and TRBJ1-1, with D uncertain. CDR1 and CDR2 (germline): SGHRS, YFSETQ. The CDR3 has 15 amino acids. Trimming removed 0 bases from V and 0 bases from J, with 9 bases in between. The CDR3 is CASSLARPMNTEAFF. In nucleotides, the CDR3 is TGCGCCAGCAGCTTGGCGCGGCCAATGAACACTGAAGCTTTCTTT.

This clonotype has ten or more counts. V is TRBV28 and J is TRBJ1-3, with D hard to call. This CDR3 contains 11 residues. V was pared by 1 base and J by 16 bases, with 11 bases between. Germline V gene data show CDR1 as MDHEN and CDR2 as SYDVKM. CDR3 residues: CASSLFGEWYF. The CDR3 nucleotides are TGTGCCAGCAGTTTATTCGGGGAATGGTATTTT.

This clonotype was seen ten or more times. The chain has TRBV28 and TRBJ1-5; D is possibly TRBD1 (6 bases). Germline assignment: CDR1 MDHEN and CDR2 SYDVKM. With 3 bases removed from V and 3 bases from J, the gap between germline ends came to 12 bases. CDR3 length equals 15 residues. CDR3 DNA sequence: TGTGCCAGCAGTTTCGAGGGGGGTCACAATCAGCCCCAGCATTTT. It codes for CASSFEGGHNQPQHF.

This chain links TRBV18 with TRBJ1-1, with 11 bases fitting TRBD1. Germline CDR1 and CDR2: KGHSH and LQKENI. V gave up 3 bases and J gave up 4 bases; unmatched junction bases: 4. This CDR3 is built from 15 residues. This CDR3 reads CASSPPGTGGTEAFF. The CDR3 nucleotides read TGTGCCAGCTCACCCCCCGGGACAGGGGGCACTGAAGCTTTCTTT.

This clonotype was observed at least ten times. V is TRBV20-1 and J is TRBJ2-7; D is possibly TRBD1 (5 bases). Trimming shortened V by 6 bases and J by 2 bases, and 14 bases separated the two germline ends. The germline V gene has CDR1 DFQATT and CDR2 SNEGSKA (reference sequence). CDR3 length: 13 residues. The CDR3 nucleotides are TGCAGTGCAGGGGTCGCAGGGACCTACGAGCAGTACTTC. Translating gives CSAGVAGTYEQYF.

This clonotype was recorded many times. The genes are TRBV7-2 and TRBJ2-5; D may be TRBD2 (5 bases). CDR1 is SGHTA, CDR2 FQGNSA, per germline. Deletions cut 4 bases from V and 1 base from J, with 13 bases between. This CDR3 spans 15 amino acids. This chain's CDR3 is CASSSPWTLQETQYF. CDR3 nucleotide sequence: TGTGCCAGCAGCTCGCCTTGGACTCTCCAAGAGACCCAGTACTTC.

This clonotype was counted many times. The chain employs TRBV10-2 and TRBJ2-1; 11 nucleotides agree with TRBD2. The CDR3 runs 17 residues. CDR1 is WSHSY, CDR2 SAAADI, per germline. The J segment lost 0 bases and the V segment lost 3 bases, leaving 4 bases of the junction unmatched. The CDR3 is CASSDLAGGSSYNEQFF. The DNA for the CDR3 is TGCGCCAGCAGTGACTTAGCGGGGGGGAGCTCCTACAATGAGCAGTTCTTC.

This clonotype was detected ten times or more. The rearrangement links TRBV5-1 to TRBJ2-7, with D perhaps matching TRBD1 or TRBD2 (5 bases each). CDR1 and CDR2 from the germline V gene are SGHRS and YFSETQ. The ends were cut back, 4 bases at V and 2 bases at J, with 25 bases in the middle. The CDR3 is 18 residues long. This CDR3 reads CASSPKLFRLGVTYEQYF. The CDR3, as DNA: TGCGCCAGCAGCCCTAAACTGTTCAGGCTGGGGGTGACCTACGAGCAGTACTTC.